Sequencing of this TCR beta chain was carried out in a study of T cell repertoires in cytomegalovirus infection. The overall study: CMV infection and matching HLA type were both indicated by public TCR beta signatures. Whole-study results and caveats: Accumulated public TCR beta family frequency recognized individuals carrying CMV together with the relevant HLA. In two of eight donors, the top clonotype was HLA-C-restricted CMV-specific.

Comment on this clonotype: What it binds is unknown.

TCRdb recomputed calls from the reads with MiXCR, one row per CDR3 protein. The repertoire holds approximately 630,000 distinct CDR3 sequences, with 24% as singletons. Germline assignment: CDR1 MGHRA and CDR2 YSYEKL. The CDR3 runs to 16 residues. J lost 0 bases, V lost 3 bases, and 7 bases had no gene match. This TCR derives from a human donor in good health (CMV status not recorded). Some clones in this sample may be carry-over from other donors' samples. Sequenced: CD8+ T cells from PBMCs. This sequence joins TRBV4-1 and TRBJ2-7, with 8 bases matching TRBD2. In nucleotides, the CDR3 is TGCGCCAGCAGCCAGGATGCGGGGGGAAGCTCCTACGAGCAGTACTTC. Its translation: CASSQDAGGSSYEQYF.